The 13 T cell receptor beta chains below were found in one sample sequenced in a study of cytomegalovirus exposure and HLA in healthy donors. Vbeta (60) and Jbeta (13) primers were used in the PCR. Measured with immunoSEQ multiplex PCR; TCRdb has only the in-frame clones, and not every one. This table holds about 200,000 clones, about 13% found once. The sample comprised PBMCs. The receptors stem from a man aged 45 to 65 in good health and CMV-seropositive.

In this sample, this clone turned up a few times. This sequence joins TRBV7-2 and TRBJ1-2; TRBD1 aligns across 11 bases. The CDR3 consists of 14 residues. Germline V gene sequence: CDR1 SGHTA, CDR2 FQGNSA. J gave up 5 bases and V 3 bases, and 2 bases lay outside the gene matches. CDR3 sequence reads: CASSFGQGAYGYTF. The CDR3 coding sequence is TGTGCCAGCAGCTTTGGACAGGGGGCGTATGGCTACACCTTC.

The chain has TRBV19 and TRBJ1-3, with unresolved D. CDR1 is LNHDA and CDR2 is SQIVND in the germline V gene (reference sequence). V was clipped by 3 bases and J by 4 bases, with 13 bases between them. The CDR3 covers 15 residues. CDR3 loop: CASSISGIGGNTIYF. Here the CDR3 DNA reads TGTGCCAGTAGTATCTCGGGAATCGGCGGAAACACCATATATTTT. Variable domain in full (rest from reference TRBV19 and TRBJ1-3): DGGITQSPKYLFRKEGQNVTLSCEQNLNHDAMYWYRQDPGQGLRLIYYSQIVNDFQKGDIAEGYSVSREKKESFPLTVTSAQKNPTAFYLCASSISGIGGNTIYFGEGSWLTVV.

This CDR3 is CASSRAGTGANYGYTF. The CDR3 DNA sequence: TGTGCCAGCAGTAGAGCAGGGACAGGGGCTAACTATGGCTACACCTTC. The genes are TRBV11-2 and TRBJ1-2; 10 bases line up with TRBD1. The CDR3 is made up of 16 amino acids. The V and J ends lost 6 bases and 0 bases, in that order; junction bases with no gene match: 7. Germline assignment: CDR1 SGHAT and CDR2 FQNNGV.

This clone was counted only a few times. The chain links TRBV6-6 to TRBJ2-4; 8 positions match TRBD1. The CDR3 is 14 residues long. Unmatched junction bases numbered 1, after V lost 2 bases and J lost 4 bases. Germline CDR1 and CDR2: MNHNY and SVGAGI (reference sequence). CDR3 sequence reads: CASSYGQGKNIQYF. The CDR3 DNA follows: TGTGCCAGCAGTTACGGACAGGGAAAAAACATTCAGTACTTC.

Written as DNA, the CDR3 is TGTGCCAGCAGTGAAGGGGGGGGCACTCAGCCCCAGCATTTT. Its translation: CASSEGGGTQPQHF. The rearrangement uses TRBV6-1 and TRBJ1-5; perhaps TRBD1 as D (6 bases). CDR1 is MNHNS, CDR2 SASEGT, per germline. This CDR3 is built from 14 residues. V lost 1 base to trimming and J lost 6 bases, with 10 bases between them.

V is TRBV11-3 and J is TRBJ1-2; D not resolved. CDR3 length equals 14 residues. The germline V gene encodes CDR1 SGHNT and CDR2 YENEEA. Trimming took off 5 bases at V and 8 bases at J, with 18 bases between the two ends. CDR3 protein: CASSRLGEVKGYTF. The CDR3 DNA reads as TGTGCCAGCAGCCGCCTCGGGGAAGTGAAGGGCTACACCTTC.

This rearrangement joins TRBV7-9 to TRBJ2-5; 8 positions agree with TRBD1. The CDR3 runs 14 residues. Germline CDR1 is SEHNR and CDR2 is FQNEAQ (reference sequence). V was pared by 1 base and J by 4 bases, with 2 bases of the junction left unmatched. The CDR3 coding sequence is TGTGCCAGCAGCTTAGGGACAGGGAGAGAGACCCAGTACTTC. This codes for CASSLGTGRETQYF. Looking up the rest from reference TRBV7-9 and TRBJ2-5 gives the full variable domain: DTGVSQNPRHKITKRGQNVTFRCDPISEHNRLYWYRQTLGQGPEFLTYFQNEAQLEKSRLLSDRFSAERPKGSFSTLEIQRTEQGDSAMYLCASSLGTGRETQYFGPGTRLLVL.

This clone has only a few counts. V and J are TRBV27 and TRBJ2-7; 7 bases map to TRBD2. CDR3 size: 13 residues. V lost 2 bases to trimming and J lost 6 bases; unmatched junction nucleotides: 4. The germline gives CDR1 MNHEY, CDR2 SMNVEV (reference sequence). The CDR3 sequence: CASSLRLAGEQYF. In DNA form, the CDR3 reads TGTGCCAGCAGTTTAAGACTAGCAGGCGAGCAGTACTTC.

This clone was counted between two and nine times. This rearrangement joins TRBV7-2 to TRBJ1-5; 9 positions agree with TRBD1. The CDR3 runs to 14 residues. J lost 4 bases, V lost 5 bases, and 3 bases had no gene match. Germline CDR1 reads SGHTA; CDR2 reads FQGNSA. For the CDR3, the DNA is TGTGCCAGCAGCGTGGACAGGGGTAATCAGCCCCAGCATTTT. Its translation is CASSVDRGNQPQHF.

This clone has just a few counts. The chain carries TRBV6-5 and TRBJ2-3; 8 bases are a match to TRBD2. The V gene end was trimmed by 6 bases and the J gene end by 0 bases; junction bases not matched to a gene: 5. The CDR3 has 15 residues. CDR1 and CDR2 from the germline V gene are MNHEY and SVGAGI. DNA of the CDR3: TGTGCCAGCAGCACTAGCGGTGCTAGCACAGATACGCAGTATTTT. Its protein product is CASSTSGASTDTQYF.

The chain couples TRBV5-6 to TRBJ1-1; D is unresolved. Germline loops: CDR1 SGHDT, CDR2 YYEEEE. Trimming took 5 bases from V and 0 from J, leaving 8 bases between them. This CDR3 is built from 13 residues. DNA for the CDR3: TGTGCCAGCAGTCGGGATTTGAACACTGAAGCTTTCTTT. Translated, it gives CASSRDLNTEAFF.

The rearrangement joins TRBV7-9 to TRBJ1-1, with a possible D match to TRBD1 (6 bases). Germline CDR1 reads SEHNR; CDR2 reads FQNEAQ (reference sequence). Trimming cost V 5 bases and J 3 bases, with 10 bases left between them. This CDR3 has 13 amino acids. CDR3 sequence: CASSPQGYTEAFF. CDR3 in DNA: TGTGCCAGCAGCCCACAGGGTTACACTGAAGCTTTCTTT.

The chain carries TRBV4-2 and TRBJ2-5, with 9 bases matching TRBD2. Germline V gives CDR1 LGHNA, CDR2 YNFKEQ. V gave up 0 bases and J gave up 0 bases; unmatched junction bases: 5. This CDR3 spans 17 amino acids. CDR3 in amino acids: CASSQEATSGYQETQYF. Written as DNA, the CDR3 is TGTGCCAGCAGCCAAGAAGCGACTAGCGGATACCAAGAGACCCAGTACTTC.